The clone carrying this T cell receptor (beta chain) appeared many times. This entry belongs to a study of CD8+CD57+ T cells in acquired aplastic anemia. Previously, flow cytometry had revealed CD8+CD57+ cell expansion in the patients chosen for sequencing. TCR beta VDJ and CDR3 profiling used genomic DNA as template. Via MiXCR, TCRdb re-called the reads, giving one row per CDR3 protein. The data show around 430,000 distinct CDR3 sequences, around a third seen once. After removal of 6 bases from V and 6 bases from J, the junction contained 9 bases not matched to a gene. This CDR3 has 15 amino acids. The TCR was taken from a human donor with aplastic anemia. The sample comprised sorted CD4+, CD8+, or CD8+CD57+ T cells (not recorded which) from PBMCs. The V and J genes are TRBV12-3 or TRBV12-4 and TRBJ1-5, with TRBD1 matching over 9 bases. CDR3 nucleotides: TGTGCCAGCAGAGACACCGGGACAGGGCTTCAGCCCCAGCATTTT. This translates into CASRDTGTGLQPQHF.